Listed below are T cell receptor beta chains from one sample, sequenced in a study of blood T cells in healthy people across ages. In TCRdb, the 5' RACE reads were re-called with MiXCR into one record per CDR3 protein. The data contain 850,000 to 1,000,000 distinct CDR3 sequences, roughly half of them singletons. Sequencing used blood. The receptors shown here come from a woman aged 60-70 years in good health. Both conserved end residues are part of each CDR3. A D gene is named only where the DNA matches it firmly. Size values are once, few and many counts, or a class for expanded clones, and some rows have none.

>NA|NA|TRBV11-3|TRBJ2-5
CASSSRTEETQYF
TGTGCCAGCAGCTCCAGGACAGAAGAGACCCAGTACTTC
>TRBD2|NA|TRBV12-3/TRBV12-4|TRBJ2-1
CASSKAGVYNEQFF
TGTGCCAGCAGTAAAGCGGGAGTGTACAATGAGCAGTTCTTC
>TRBD2|once|TRBV11-2|TRBJ2-1
CASRGGGRGGNEQFF
TGTGCCAGCAGGGGCGGCGGGAGAGGAGGCAATGAGCAGTTCTTC
>TRBD2|NA|TRBV6-1|TRBJ2-1
CASSRLPLAGGPYNEQFF
TGTGCCAGCAGTCGATTGCCTCTAGCGGGAGGGCCCTACAATGAGCAGTTCTTC
>TRBD1|NA|TRBV20-1|TRBJ2-1
CSARNPGQGHYNEQFF
TGCAGTGCCCGCAATCCGGGACAGGGACACTACAATGAGCAGTTCTTC
>TRBD1|NA|TRBV5-1|TRBJ1-4
CASSTGQGDEKLFF
TGCGCCAGCAGCACGGGACAGGGAGACGAAAAACTGTTTTTT
>TRBD2|few|TRBV12-3/TRBV12-4|TRBJ2-3
CASSLAGLAGVEDTQYF
TGTGCCAGCAGTTTAGCTGGACTAGCGGGAGTAGAAGATACGCAGTATTTT
>NA|NA|TRBV5-6|TRBJ2-7
CASSLPVGGRSSYEQYF
TGTGCCAGCAGCTTGCCAGTTGGAGGGAGAAGCTCCTACGAGCAGTACTTC
>NA|NA|TRBV3-1|TRBJ2-4
CASSQRSVNIQYF
TGTGCCAGCAGCCAACGTAGCGTAAACATTCAGTACTTC
>TRBD2|few|TRBV4-1|TRBJ2-3
CASSHASGLAGGPEDTQYF
TGCGCCAGCAGCCATGCCTCTGGACTAGCGGGAGGGCCTGAAGATACGCAGTATTTT
>NA|NA|TRBV18|TRBJ1-1
CASSPPISSDTEAFF
TGTGCCAGCTCACCACCGATCTCTTCGGACACTGAAGCTTTCTTT
>NA|NA|TRBV27|TRBJ1-2
CASSPSRGVANYGYTF
TGTGCCAGCAGTCCCTCTAGAGGGGTAGCTAACTATGGCTACACCTTC
>NA|few|TRBV4-2|TRBJ2-2
CASSQRVGGTGELFF
TGTGCCAGCAGCCAACGGGTAGGCGGAACCGGGGAGCTGTTTTTT
>NA|NA|TRBV7-9|TRBJ1-6
CASSLVQGANSPLHF
TGTGCCAGCAGCTTAGTACAGGGCGCCAATTCACCCCTCCACTTT
>NA|NA|TRBV7-9|TRBJ2-1
CASSFETGYNEQFF
TGTGCCAGCAGCTTTGAGACAGGCTACAATGAGCAGTTCTTC
>NA|NA|TRBV25-1|TRBJ2-7
CASSVTGKGGYEQYF
TGTGCCAGCAGTGTAACAGGGAAAGGAGGCTACGAGCAGTACTTC
>NA|NA|TRBV10-1|TRBJ2-1
CASKGIGLSEQFF
TGCGCCAGCAAGGGGATCGGGTTGTCGGAGCAGTTCTTC
>TRBD2|many|TRBV20-1|TRBJ2-1
CSARSPTSAYNEQFF
TGCAGTGCTAGGAGTCCCACTAGCGCTTACAATGAGCAGTTCTTC
>TRBD1|NA|TRBV29-1|TRBJ2-7
CSRDRDRVHEQYF
TGCAGCCGAGACCGGGACAGGGTCCACGAGCAGTACTTC
>NA|NA|TRBV24-1|TRBJ2-1
CATSDSDSSSYNEQFF
TGTGCCACCAGTGATTCTGACTCGAGCTCCTACAATGAGCAGTTCTTC
>NA|NA|TRBV5-1|TRBJ2-7
CASSLRDWTIYEQYF
TGCGCCAGCAGCCTGCGGGACTGGACGATATACGAGCAGTACTTC
>TRBD1|NA|TRBV12-3/TRBV12-4|TRBJ2-5
CASSHSGGQETQYF
TGTGCCAGCAGCCATTCAGGGGGCCAAGAGACCCAGTACTTC
>NA|few|TRBV7-2|TRBJ1-1
CASSLAPGTVNTEAFF
TGTGCCAGCAGCTTAGCTCCAGGGACCGTGAACACTGAAGCTTTCTTT
>NA|many|TRBV29-1|TRBJ2-1
CSVDGLLNEQFF
TGCAGCGTTGACGGGCTCCTCAATGAGCAGTTCTTC
>NA|few|TRBV12-3/TRBV12-4|TRBJ2-5
CASTSLYQETQYF
TGTGCCAGCACCTCCCTGTACCAAGAGACCCAGTACTTC
>NA|NA|TRBV24-1|TRBJ2-7
CATSETGTPTYEQYF
TGTGCCACCAGTGAAACCGGGACGCCTACCTACGAGCAGTACTTC
>NA|NA|TRBV10-3|TRBJ1-2
CAISDWTDANYGYTF
TGTGCCATCAGTGATTGGACAGATGCCAACTATGGCTACACCTTC
>TRBD2|NA|TRBV5-6|TRBJ2-7
CASSFQTSGMGYEQYF
TGTGCCAGCAGCTTCCAGACTAGCGGGATGGGGTACGAGCAGTACTTC
>NA|NA|TRBV25-1|TRBJ2-7
CASPGPRKRSSYEQYF
TGTGCCAGCCCGGGACCCAGGAAAAGATCTTCCTACGAGCAGTACTTC
>NA|NA|TRBV6-1|TRBJ2-1
CASIPWVGVTFVDNEQFF
TGTGCCAGCATTCCCTGGGTGGGAGTAACCTTCGTGGACAATGAGCAGTTCTTC
>TRBD2|NA|TRBV7-6|TRBJ2-1
CASSSLAGGKSEQFF
TGTGCCAGCAGCTCCTTAGCGGGAGGTAAGAGTGAGCAGTTCTTC
>NA|few|TRBV2|TRBJ2-7
CASSERGLPYEQYF
TGTGCCAGCAGTGAAAGGGGGTTGCCCTACGAGCAGTACTTC
>NA|NA|TRBV7-8|TRBJ1-5
CASSLETLGNQPQHF
TGTGCCAGCAGCTTAGAGACGTTGGGAAATCAGCCCCAGCATTTT
>TRBD1|many|TRBV7-2|TRBJ2-5
CASSPGQVQETQYF
TGTGCCAGCAGCCCAGGACAGGTACAAGAGACCCAGTACTTC
>NA|NA|TRBV20-1|TRBJ2-1
CSASLFGAGRSYNEQFF
TGCAGTGCTAGTCTGTTCGGGGCAGGGCGATCCTACAATGAGCAGTTCTTC
>TRBD2|few|TRBV4-1|TRBJ2-1
CASSQLPSGLSYNEQFF
TGCGCCAGCAGCCAATTACCTAGCGGGTTGTCCTACAATGAGCAGTTCTTC
>NA|NA|TRBV7-6|TRBJ1-1
CASSSGSEAFF
TGTGCCAGCAGCTCTGGTTCTGAAGCTTTCTTT
>TRBD2|many|TRBV11-2|TRBJ2-7
CASSLEGTSGYEQYF
TGTGCCAGCAGCTTAGAGGGGACTAGCGGCTACGAGCAGTACTTC
>TRBD1|few|TRBV27|TRBJ2-7
CASSLRTGALYEQYF
TGTGCCAGCAGTTTACGGACAGGGGCTCTCTACGAGCAGTACTTC
>TRBD2|many|TRBV10-3|TRBJ2-1
CAIRGDDLAGGTGNEQFF
TGTGCCATCAGGGGTGATGACTTAGCGGGAGGTACTGGAAATGAGCAGTTCTTC
>TRBD1|few|TRBV25-1|TRBJ2-7
CASSESGTGNFNEQYF
TGTGCCAGCAGTGAATCCGGGACAGGGAATTTCAACGAGCAGTACTTC